The 12 T cell receptor beta chains presented below share a single source sample, sequenced in a study of cytomegalovirus exposure and HLA in healthy donors. PCR employed 60 Vbeta and 13 Jbeta primers. Profiled with immunoSEQ multiplex PCR; TCRdb holds only in-frame clones, not every one. The table includes approximately 69,000 clones, around 64% detected once. Sample: PBMCs. All receptors come from a man in his forties in good health and CMV-seropositive.

CDR3 protein: CASKSGTSASEQYF. The CDR3 nucleotides read TGTGCCAGCAAGTCCGGGACTAGTGCTTCCGAGCAGTACTTC. The V and J genes are TRBV2 and TRBJ2-7; TRBD2 agrees at 8 bases. Germline lookup yields CDR1 SNHLY and CDR2 FYNNEI. V was pared by 7 bases and J by 6 bases, with 11 bases of the junction left unmatched. The CDR3 contains 14 residues.

The chain has TRBV10-3 and TRBJ1-2; possible D gene TRBD1, 5 bases. This CDR3 is built from 15 residues. Per the germline V gene, CDR1 is ENHRY and CDR2 is SYGVKD. The V gene lost 0 bases and the J gene lost 3 bases, with 11 bases spanning the gap. The CDR3 DNA reads as TGTGCCATCAGTGAGTCGCCAGGGTGGGACTATGGCTACACCTTC. This encodes CAISESPGWDYGYTF.

This chain connects TRBV11-3 to TRBJ2-7; perhaps TRBD1 as D (5 bases). Germline CDR1 reads SGHNT; CDR2 reads YENEEA. This CDR3 has 15 amino acids. Trimming left V 1 base short and J 2 bases short, with 12 bases between. The CDR3: CASSLGRQKAYEQYF. The CDR3 DNA sequence: TGTGCCAGCAGCTTAGGACGACAGAAAGCCTACGAGCAGTACTTC.

The chain links TRBV6-5 to TRBJ2-7, with a tentative D call TRBD2 (6 bases). Germline-derived CDR1 and CDR2 are MNHEY and SVGAGI. V lost 6 bases, J lost 6 bases, and 15 bases lay in between. The CDR3 has 13 amino acids. This CDR3 is CASSPSEGSEQYF. The DNA for the CDR3 is TGTGCCAGCAGCCCCTCGGAGGGGAGCGAGCAGTACTTC.

Only one count was recorded for this clone. The chain uses TRBV6-6 and TRBJ1-2; 8 bases agree with TRBD1. Germline values: CDR1 MNHNY, CDR2 SVGAGI (reference sequence). The ends lost 7 bases at V and 4 bases at J; junction bases unmatched: 5. The CDR3 is 13 amino acids. In nucleotides, the CDR3 is TGTGCCAGCACCTCGACAGGGGCCTATGGCTACACCTTC. It encodes CASTSTGAYGYTF.

This sequence joins TRBV2 and TRBJ2-3; D perhaps matches TRBD2 (5 bases). The CDR3 consists of 14 residues. Germline values: CDR1 SNHLY, CDR2 FYNNEI. V was trimmed by 6 bases and J by 3 bases, leaving 13 bases between them. This CDR3 is CASSSGLTTDTQYF. The CDR3 DNA reads TGTGCCAGCAGCAGCGGTCTGACGACAGATACGCAGTATTTT.

A word on this clone: A read error is likely, as this CDR3 ends without the conserved phenylalanine or tryptophan. The chain has TRBV9 and TRBJ1-1, with D possibly TRBD1 on 6 matching bases. Per the germline V gene, CDR1 is SGDLS and CDR2 is YYNGEE. V was cut by 4 bases and J by 1 base, with 17 bases left in between. This CDR3 is built from 16 residues. This CDR3 reads CASSPPSDRRNTEAFV. The CDR3 region has the DNA TGTGCCAGCAGCCCCCCCAGCGACAGGAGGAACACTGAAGCTTTCGTT.

The chain combines TRBV2 with TRBJ2-7, with D maybe TRBD1 (6 bases). V gave up 8 bases and J gave up 5 bases, with 13 bases separating them. Germline V CDR1 and CDR2: SNHLY, FYNNEI. The CDR3 length is 12 residues. CDR3 sequence: CASYRDHHEQYF. The CDR3 DNA reads as TGTGCCAGCTACAGGGATCACCACGAGCAGTACTTC.

This clone appeared a single time. The chain joins TRBV5-1 to TRBJ2-1; no firm D call. The CDR3 length is 14 residues. The V and J ends lost 1 base and 6 bases respectively, with 11 bases between them. Germline V gene sequence: CDR1 SGHRS, CDR2 YFSETQ. The CDR3 protein is CASSLLSSGNEQFF. As DNA, the CDR3 is TGCGCCAGCAGCTTGTTGTCGTCCGGCAATGAGCAGTTCTTC.

In regard to this clone: The identical CDR3 is also encoded by other nucleotide sequences in the sample. The chain is built from TRBV4-3 and TRBJ2-3; 8 nucleotides line up with TRBD1. CDR1 and CDR2 (germline): LGHNA, YSLEER. The CDR3 runs to 19 residues. Trimming cost V 0 bases and J 0 bases; bases outside gene matches: 11. CDR3 in amino acids: CASSQDLGTGLGSTDTQYF. The CDR3, as DNA: TGCGCCAGCAGCCAAGATCTCGGGACAGGCCTAGGGAGCACAGATACGCAGTATTTT.

The chain links TRBV19 to TRBJ1-6, with D perhaps matching TRBD1 (6 bases). The CDR3 is 16 amino acids. Germline V gives CDR1 LNHDA, CDR2 SQIVND (reference sequence). The V end lost 6 bases, the J end lost 0 bases, and 12 bases lay between the germline ends. The CDR3 protein is CASSTGQSSYNSPLHF. CDR3 in DNA: TGTGCCAGTAGCACCGGACAGAGCTCCTATAATTCACCCCTCCACTTT.

The chain has TRBV28 and TRBJ2-7, with 8 bases fitting TRBD1. V lost 6 bases, J lost 0 bases, and 7 bases stayed unmatched. Germline CDR1 and CDR2: MDHEN and SYDVKM. This CDR3 has 15 residues. CDR3 loop: CASSHGQGISYEQYF. The CDR3 DNA is TGTGCCAGCAGCCACGGACAGGGCATCTCCTACGAGCAGTACTTC.